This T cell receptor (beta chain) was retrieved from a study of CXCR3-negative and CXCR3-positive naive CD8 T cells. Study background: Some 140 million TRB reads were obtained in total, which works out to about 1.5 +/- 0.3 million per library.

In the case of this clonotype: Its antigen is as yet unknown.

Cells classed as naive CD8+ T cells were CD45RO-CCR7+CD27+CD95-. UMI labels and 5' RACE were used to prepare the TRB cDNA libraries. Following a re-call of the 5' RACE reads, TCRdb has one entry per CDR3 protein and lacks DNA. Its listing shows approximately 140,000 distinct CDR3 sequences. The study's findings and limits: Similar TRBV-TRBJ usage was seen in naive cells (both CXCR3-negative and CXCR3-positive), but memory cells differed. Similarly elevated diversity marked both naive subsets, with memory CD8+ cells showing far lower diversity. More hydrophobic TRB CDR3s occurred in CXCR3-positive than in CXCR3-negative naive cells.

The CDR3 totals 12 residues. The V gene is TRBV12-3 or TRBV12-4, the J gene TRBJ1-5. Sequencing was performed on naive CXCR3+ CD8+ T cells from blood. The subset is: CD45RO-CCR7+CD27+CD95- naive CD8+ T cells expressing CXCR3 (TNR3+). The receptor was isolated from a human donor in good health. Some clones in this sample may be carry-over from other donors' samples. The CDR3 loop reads CASSFSNQPQHF.